This is a list of T cell receptor beta chains from one sample in a study of blood T cell repertoires in COVID-19. Generated by immunoSEQ multiplex PCR, the TCRdb table keeps only in-frame clones and is missing some. The profile shows under 250,000 clones, 92% of them singletons. The sample consisted of peripheral blood. The origin of the receptors is a man under 40 with COVID-19, enrolled during active disease. Both conserved end residues are trimmed from each CDR3. Each record gives: V gene, CDR3 length, J gene, CDR3 protein.

TRBV6-5	13	TRBJ1-5	ASSFETRVRQPQH
TRBV7-9	12	TRBJ1-1	ASSLAVTGIEAF
TRBV10-2	11	TRBJ2-7	ASRNRETYEQY
TRBV12-3/TRBV12-4	11	TRBJ2-3	ASSGAPLDTQY
TRBV28	15	TRBJ1-3	ASSSPHQTTGGHTIY
TRBV19	12	TRBJ1-4	ASSQDPTNEKLF
TRBV7-3	14	TRBJ2-3	ASSPQGTESTDTQY
TRBV30	18	TRBJ2-3	AWSALSGTSGGASTDTQY
TRBV3-1/TRBV3-2	14	TRBJ1-1	ASSPQGTPSYTEAF
TRBV2	13	TRBJ2-3	ASTSGGAQVHTQY
TRBV30	11	TRBJ1-5	AWTPGVNQPQH
TRBV18	13	TRBJ2-2	ASSLDAANTGELF
TRBV4-1	17	TRBJ2-6	ASSQHPRTGVSGANVLT
TRBV29-1	11	TRBJ2-5	SVDVGRVETQY
TRBV5-6	14	TRBJ1-2	ASSLAVDRRARGYT
TRBV6-5	10	TRBJ1-2	ASSLPGYGYT
TRBV2	13	TRBJ1-5	ASSEGQGSNQPQH
TRBV10-3	13	TRBJ2-5	AIRGLAGGEETQY
TRBV27	14	TRBJ1-4	ASSYLYRGPKEKLF
TRBV3-1/TRBV3-2	11	TRBJ1-1	ASSQFLRGLAF
TRBV30	10	TRBJ2-7	AWSRTGYEQY
TRBV7-9	13	TRBJ1-1	ASSLIALANTEAF
TRBV5-1	13	TRBJ2-2	ASSASQGAIGELF
TRBV4-1	11	TRBJ2-1	ASSQERTREQF
TRBV4-1	15	TRBJ2-2	ASSQAGGFWNTGELF
TRBV15	15	TRBJ1-4	ATSLLGTGTTNEKLF
TRBV29-1	12	TRBJ2-5	SVDQEGQAEGQY
TRBV6-5	10	TRBJ1-4	ASSHRNEKLF
TRBV7-2	13	TRBJ1-6	ASSHRDRVFSPLH
TRBV6-5	13	TRBJ2-3	ASSYSRTRLDTQY
TRBV14	8	TRBJ1-4	ASSPRLGF
TRBV6-6	14	TRBJ1-3	ASSSTGAISGNTIY
TRBV6-6	11	TRBJ2-3	ASSQTAEDTQY
TRBV9	14	TRBJ2-1	ASSVAAVRGHNEQF
TRBV5-1	13	TRBJ1-5	ASSLDGADNQPQH
TRBV11-2	12	TRBJ1-5	ASSLGAGNQPQH
TRBV6-1	15	TRBJ1-3	ASSDQTSLLSGNTIY
TRBV15	15	TRBJ1-3	ATSRPAGTGSGNTIY
TRBV11-2	13	TRBJ2-3	ASSRTRGGLDTQY
TRBV9	15	TRBJ2-1	ASSGPTGDSSYNEQF
TRBV2	13	TRBJ2-3	ASSEALTSTDTQY
TRBV7-9	13	TRBJ1-3	ASSPTGGTGNTIY
TRBV27	9	TRBJ1-2	ASTLGQGKT
TRBV6-6	12	TRBJ1-1	ASRPGGGDTEAF
TRBV3-1/TRBV3-2	12	TRBJ2-7	ASSLTGIEYEQY
TRBV5-1	14	TRBJ1-1	ASSQGPQGIETEAF
TRBV4-1	12	TRBJ1-2	ASSQKTASYGYT
TRBV6-1	14	TRBJ1-5	ASSEVPGRNDQPQH